This T cell receptor beta chain was recorded in a study of blood T cell repertoires in COVID-19. Background on the study: Material from acute and convalescent COVID-19 was sourced from the United States, Italy and Spain. From T cells, B-cell-depleted T cells, or PBMCs came the material, which was cDNA or gDNA.

Source study methods: Amplified reference gene primers provided the basis for estimating nucleated cell counts. Using immunoSEQ multiplex PCR, the repertoire was profiled, and TCRdb retains in-frame clones only, with some absent. For V, J and clone size, that table is used; D and trimming come from the DNA. The sample has about 98,000 clones, about four fifths seen once. Germline V gene data show CDR1 as LNHDA and CDR2 as SQIVND (reference sequence). This CDR3 spans 15 amino acids. V lost 6 bases and J lost 11, with 23 bases in between. The gene calls are TRBV19 and TRBJ1-5; TRBD1 might be the D (6 bases). The sample was peripheral blood. This clonotype was obtained from a man older than 75 with acute or convalescent COVID-19. CDR3 amino acids: CASRIRDTRPGAQHF. The CDR3 nucleotides read TGTGCCAGTAGGATCCGGGACACCCGACCAGGAGCCCAGCATTTT.